This TCR beta chain was sequenced for a study of blood T cell repertoires in COVID-19. About the research overall: Both acute and convalescent COVID-19 samples were obtained from the United States, Italy and Spain. PBMCs, B-cell-depleted T cells, or T cells were the source of the cDNA or gDNA that made up the material.

Germline CDR1 is LNHDA and CDR2 is SQIVND (reference sequence). This CDR3 comprises 13 residues. Between the trimmed V and J ends, which lost 7 bases and 7 bases, there was a span of 16 bases. As processed by the authors: Amplifying reference gene primers gave estimates of nucleated cell counts. The protocol was immunoSEQ multiplex PCR, while the TCRdb copy is restricted to in-frame clones and leaves out a portion. The D gene and trimming were derived from the DNA, and the V and J assignments and clone size from that table. The sample lists almost 95,000 clones, 84% occurring once. This chain links TRBV19 with TRBJ1-2; D possibly corresponds to TRBD1 (5 bases). The sequenced material came from peripheral blood. The TCR was taken from a man aged 55 to 69 with acute or convalescent COVID-19. Here the CDR3 DNA reads TGTGCCAGTACCCCTGGGGGGTTTGGTGGCTACACCTTC. Translation: CASTPGGFGGYTF.